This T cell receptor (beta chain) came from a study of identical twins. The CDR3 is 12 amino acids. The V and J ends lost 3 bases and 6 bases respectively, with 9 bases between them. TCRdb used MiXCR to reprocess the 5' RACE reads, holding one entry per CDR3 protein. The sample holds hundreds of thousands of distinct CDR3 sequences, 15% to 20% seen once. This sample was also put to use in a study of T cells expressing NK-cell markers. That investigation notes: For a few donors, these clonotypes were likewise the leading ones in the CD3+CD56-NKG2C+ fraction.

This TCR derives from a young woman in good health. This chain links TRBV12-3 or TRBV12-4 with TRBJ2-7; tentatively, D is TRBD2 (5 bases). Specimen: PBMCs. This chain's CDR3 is CASSLSGIEQYF. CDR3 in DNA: TGTGCCAGCAGTTTGTCGGGGATCGAGCAGTACTTC.